The 14 T cell receptor beta chains below were found in one sample sequenced in a study of cytomegalovirus exposure and HLA in healthy donors. Clones were read by immunoSEQ multiplex PCR, and TCRdb kept only the in-frame ones, dropping some. The sample carries 95,000 to 120,000 clones, approximately 95% recorded once. The sample taken for sequencing was PBMCs. The receptors come from a woman between 18 and 29 years old in good health and CMV-seronegative.

This clone has just one count. V and J are TRBV18 and TRBJ2-5, with 12 nucleotides matching TRBD2. The CDR3 is 17 amino acids. CDR1 is KGHSH, CDR2 LQKENI, per germline. V shed 1 base, J shed 1 base, and the junction held 4 bases outside the gene matches. DNA of the CDR3: TGTGCCAGCTCACCACGTCTAGCGGGGGGGATCCAAGAGACCCAGTACTTC. Encoded protein: CASSPRLAGGIQETQYF.

The chain uses TRBV5-1 and TRBJ2-1; 10 positions agree with TRBD2. V was clipped by 7 bases and J by 0 bases; unmatched bases: 10. The CDR3 contains 17 residues. Germline V gene sequence: CDR1 SGHRS, CDR2 YFSETQ. In DNA form, the CDR3 reads TGCGCCAGCGAGGGTAGCGGGGGGTCAAACTCCTACAATGAGCAGTTCTTC. It is translated as CASEGSGGSNSYNEQFF.

The chain has TRBV13 and TRBJ2-7; TRBD2 matches 14 bases. CDR1 and CDR2 from the germline V gene are PRHDT and FYEKMQ (reference sequence). This CDR3 comprises 17 residues. V dropped 4 bases and J dropped 3; count of bases not matched to a gene: 8. The CDR3 reads CASSSGLAGGIYYEQYF. CDR3 nucleotides: TGTGCCAGCAGCTCCGGACTAGCGGGGGGCATATACTACGAGCAGTACTTC. The variable domain in full, completed from reference TRBV13 and TRBJ2-7, reads AAGVIQSPRHLIKEKRETATLKCYPIPRHDTVYWYQQGPGQDPQFLISFYEKMQSDKGSIPDRFSAQQFSDYHSELNMSSLELGDSALYFCASSSGLAGGIYYEQYFGPGTRLTVT.

This clone has a single count. The chain joins TRBV4-2 to TRBJ1-2; D might be TRBD1 (5 bases). The germline V gene encodes CDR1 LGHNA and CDR2 YNFKEQ. CDR3 length: 12 residues. V was pared by 6 bases and J by 3 bases, with 8 bases between. CDR3 coding DNA: TGTGCCAGCAGAAAAGGGGACTATGGCTACACCTTC. Encoded protein: CASRKGDYGYTF.

The sample holds one count of this clone. This rearrangement joins TRBV18 to TRBJ1-5, with 9 bases identical to TRBD1. V lost 2 bases to trimming and J lost 4 bases; unmatched junction nucleotides: 0. Germline V gives CDR1 KGHSH, CDR2 LQKENI. This CDR3 is 14 amino acids long. The CDR3 is CASSPGQGNQPQHF. The CDR3 nucleotides read TGTGCCAGCTCACCAGGACAGGGGAATCAGCCCCAGCATTTT.

A word on this clone: Additional DNA sequences in this sample encode the identical CDR3. The rearrangement joins TRBV2 to TRBJ2-2, with TRBD1 as a possible D gene (6 bases). The V gene lost 3 bases and the J gene lost 1 base, with 6 bases spanning the gap. The germline gives CDR1 SNHLY, CDR2 FYNNEI. This CDR3 has 14 residues. The CDR3 loop reads CASSDRGNTGELFF. CDR3 nucleotide sequence: TGTGCCAGCAGTGACAGGGGGAACACCGGGGAGCTGTTTTTT.

The chain links TRBV2 to TRBJ2-7, with TRBD2 as a possible D gene (6 bases). Deletions cut 7 bases from V and 0 bases from J, with 19 bases between. Per germline, CDR1 SNHLY and CDR2 FYNNEI. The CDR3 consists of 16 residues. In DNA, the CDR3 is TGTGCCAGCATCGAATCCGGGAGTCGTGGCTCCTACGAGCAGTACTTC. Translation: CASIESGSRGSYEQYF.

The chain employs TRBV7-8 and TRBJ1-5, with D unresolved. The germline V and J ends were trimmed by 5 bases and 0 bases, with 23 bases remaining between them. The length of the CDR3 is 19 residues. Germline CDR1 and CDR2: SGHVS and FQNEAQ. In DNA, the CDR3 is TGTGCCAGCAGCCCTATCCGCGCCGGAGGAGGCTATAGCAATCAGCCCCAGCATTTT. This sequence encodes CASSPIRAGGGYSNQPQHF.

The gene calls are TRBV28 and TRBJ1-4; D might be TRBD1 (6 bases). Trimming removed 3 bases at V and 4 bases at J, with 12 bases between. Germline CDR1 is MDHEN and CDR2 is SYDVKM. This CDR3 contains 15 residues. The CDR3 nucleotides read TGTGCCAGCAGTTTCGGGGCAGGGGATAATGAAAAACTGTTTTTT. Its translation: CASSFGAGDNEKLFF.

The chain uses TRBV28 and TRBJ1-5, with 9 bases matching TRBD1. Germline V gives CDR1 MDHEN, CDR2 SYDVKM. V was pared by 3 bases and J by 5 bases, with 8 bases of the junction left unmatched. This CDR3 spans 16 amino acids. The CDR3 coding sequence is TGTGCCAGCAGTTTGGGGGGACAGGGATCCTATCAGCCCCAGCATTTT. Its translation is CASSLGGQGSYQPQHF.

The chain combines TRBV4-3 with TRBJ2-7, with 11 bases fitting TRBD2. Unmatched junction bases numbered 8, after V lost 0 bases and J lost 4 bases. Germline CDR1 LGHNA, CDR2 YSLEER. The CDR3 totals 17 residues. The CDR3 region is CASSQEVSGGASYEQYF. The CDR3 DNA follows: TGCGCCAGCAGCCAAGAGGTTAGCGGGGGGGCTAGTTACGAGCAGTACTTC.

The chain joins TRBV28 to TRBJ1-2; 9 bases agree with TRBD1. The germline CDR1 and CDR2 sequences are MDHEN and SYDVKM. Trimming removed 4 bases from V and 5 bases from J; junction bases left unmatched: 14. This CDR3 contains 17 residues. The CDR3 loop reads CASSSKNRDRDPYGYTF. DNA for the CDR3: TGTGCCAGCAGTTCAAAAAACCGGGACAGGGATCCTTATGGCTACACCTTC.

The rearrangement uses TRBV19 and TRBJ2-7; TRBD1 matches 7 bases. CDR1 LNHDA and CDR2 SQIVND come from the germline V gene (reference sequence). The trim removed 5 bases at V and 2 bases at J, leaving 6 bases unmatched. The CDR3 is 14 amino acids. CDR3 amino acids: CASSVRGGTYEQYF. The CDR3, as DNA: TGTGCCAGTAGTGTCCGAGGGGGCACCTACGAGCAGTACTTC.

The chain combines TRBV6-6 with TRBJ1-2; the D is unclear. This CDR3 region has 15 residues. The germline V and J ends were trimmed by 11 bases and 4 bases, with 23 bases remaining between them. Germline CDR1 and CDR2: MNHNY and SVGAGI (reference sequence). The CDR3 region is CAAQAGYLGGYGYTF. The CDR3 nucleotides read TGTGCCGCCCAGGCAGGCTACCTTGGTGGCTATGGCTACACCTTC.